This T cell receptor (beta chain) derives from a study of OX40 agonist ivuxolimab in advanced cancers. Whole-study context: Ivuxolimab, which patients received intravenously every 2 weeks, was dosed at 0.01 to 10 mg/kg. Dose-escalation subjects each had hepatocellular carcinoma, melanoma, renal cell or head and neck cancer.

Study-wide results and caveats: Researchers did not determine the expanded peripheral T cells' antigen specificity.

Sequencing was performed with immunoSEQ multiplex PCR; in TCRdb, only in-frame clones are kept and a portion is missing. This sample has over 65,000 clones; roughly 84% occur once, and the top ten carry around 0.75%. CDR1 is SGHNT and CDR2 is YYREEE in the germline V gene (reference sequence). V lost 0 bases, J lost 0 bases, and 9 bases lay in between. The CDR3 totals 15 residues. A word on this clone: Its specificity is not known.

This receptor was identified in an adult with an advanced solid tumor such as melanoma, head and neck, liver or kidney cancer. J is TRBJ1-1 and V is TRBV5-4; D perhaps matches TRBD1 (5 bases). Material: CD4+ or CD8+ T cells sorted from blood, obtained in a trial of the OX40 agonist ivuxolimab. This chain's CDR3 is CASSLEGALNTEAFF. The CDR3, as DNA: TGTGCCAGCAGCTTGGAAGGGGCGCTGAACACTGAAGCTTTCTTT.